Sequencing of this TCR beta chain was carried out in a study of blood T cell repertoires in COVID-19. Study-wide context: COVID-19 samples from acute and convalescent phases originated in the United States, Italy and Spain.

Patients of the Seattle cohort, enrolled during active infection, were followed longitudinally. The CDR3 is 17 amino acids. Germline CDR1 and CDR2: DFQATT and SNEGSKA (reference sequence). V gave up 3 bases and J gave up 5 bases; unmatched junction bases: 14. As originally analysed: Estimates of nucleated cell counts were drawn from the amplification of reference gene primers. Profiled with immunoSEQ multiplex PCR; TCRdb holds only in-frame clones, not every one. V and J calls and clone size are as listed in that table; D and trimming were resolved from the DNA. The sample holds 540,000 or so clones; about 89% are singletons and the top ten take less than 9.5%.

The origin of this receptor is a woman in her forties or fifties with COVID-19, enrolled during active disease. The specimen was peripheral blood. The gene calls are TRBV20-1 and TRBJ2-2; 8 bases are shared with TRBD2. The DNA of the CDR3 is TGCAGTGCTAGTGGAAGTGAAGCGGGGGCCCCTACCGGGGAGCTGTTTTTT. Amino acid sequence: CSASGSEAGAPTGELFF.